A selection of T cell receptor beta chains follows, all from one sample in a study of naive and memory T cell subsets. Each CDR3 protein gets one entry after TCRdb re-called the UMI-ligation and nested PCR reads with MiXCR. The sample has around 23,000 distinct CDR3 sequences, about 10% seen once. Sequenced input: central memory CD8+ T cells from blood. These receptors were obtained from a human donor in good health. The CDR3 runs from the conserved cysteine through the conserved F or W. The D gene is left open where the match is weak. Clone size, where shown, is once, few, many, or a class for clones that have expanded.

v_call,j_call,clone_size,d_call,cdr3_length,cdr3_nt,cdr3_aa
TRBV6-2/TRBV6-3,TRBJ2-1,.,.,11,TGTGCCAGCAGTACTAGTTATGAGCAGTTCTTC,CASSTSYEQFF
TRBV7-8,TRBJ2-2,few,.,10,TGTGCCAGCGGATGGGAGGAGCTGTTTTTT,CASGWEELFF
TRBV7-8,TRBJ2-2,many,TRBD2,17,TGTGCCAGCAGCCAGGTGGGGAGGGTCCTGAACACCGGGGAGCTGTTTTTT,CASSQVGRVLNTGELFF
TRBV7-9,TRBJ2-3,.,.,14,TGTGCCAGTTGGGACCCTAGCGGCACAGATACGCAGTATTTT,CASWDPSGTDTQYF
TRBV4-2,TRBJ2-1,.,TRBD2,16,TGTGCCAGCAGCCAAGATAGACTAGCGGGGGCGGGTGAGCAGTTCTTC,CASSQDRLAGAGEQFF
TRBV28,TRBJ2-5,many,.,14,TGTGCCAGCAGTTTAGGGCGGCTCGGGGAGACCCAGTACTTC,CASSLGRLGETQYF
TRBV25-1,TRBJ2-4,.,.,18,TGTGCCAGCAGTGCGACACCGCTCGGGGGTCACACCAAAAACATTCAGTACTTC,CASSATPLGGHTKNIQYF
TRBV4-2,TRBJ2-1,many,.,15,TGTGCCAGCAGCCAAACTAGGAGCTCCTACAATGAGCAGTTCTTC,CASSQTRSSYNEQFF
TRBV6-2/TRBV6-3,TRBJ2-5,many,.,15,TGTGCCAGCAGTTATGGCCTGGCGGTGAGGGAGACCCAGTACTTC,CASSYGLAVRETQYF
TRBV18,TRBJ2-7,.,.,16,TGTGCCAGCTTTAACCCGGAGCGGTCTGGGTTCTACGAGCAGTACTTC,CASFNPERSGFYEQYF
TRBV6-5,TRBJ1-5,few,TRBD1,15,TGTGCCAGCAGCTCGGGACAGGGTTTCAGACAGCCCCAGCATTTT,CASSSGQGFRQPQHF
TRBV15,TRBJ1-1,.,.,13,TGTGCCACCAGCATGGGAGGGCTCACTGAAGCTTTCTTT,CATSMGGLTEAFF
TRBV11-2,TRBJ2-7,.,.,13,TGTGCCAGCAGCTTGGAAGCGGGCGTTGAGCAGTACTTC,CASSLEAGVEQYF
TRBV4-3,TRBJ2-7,few,TRBD2,14,TGCGCCAGCAGCTCGGATAGCGGGACCTACGAGCAGTACTTC,CASSSDSGTYEQYF
TRBV5-1,TRBJ2-7,few,.,13,TGCGCCAGCAGCTCCACAGGGTACCACGAGCAGTACTTC,CASSSTGYHEQYF
TRBV9,TRBJ2-1,many,.,13,TGTGCCAGCAGCGTGGAACTATGGGGTGAGCAGTTCTTC,CASSVELWGEQFF
TRBV27,TRBJ1-5,few,.,15,TGTGCCAGCAGTTTGAGCGGGGGGGGAGTGCAGCCCCAGCATTTT,CASSLSGGGVQPQHF
TRBV28,TRBJ1-2,many,TRBD1,12,TGTGCCAGCAGGGACAGGGAGGGTGGCTACACCTTC,CASRDREGGYTF
TRBV7-9,TRBJ2-7,many,.,14,TGTGCCAGCAGCACAGACGGGCTGTCCTACGAGCAGTACTTC,CASSTDGLSYEQYF
TRBV4-1,TRBJ2-1,few,.,14,TGCGCCAGCAGCCAACTCTCCTCCTACAATGAGCAGTTCTTC,CASSQLSSYNEQFF
TRBV4-1,TRBJ1-2,few,.,15,TGCGCCAGCAGCCAAGATCGGGAGGGGCTCTATGGCTACACCTTC,CASSQDREGLYGYTF
TRBV7-2,TRBJ2-3,many,.,14,TGTGCCAGCAGCTTTACTAGCCTCCCAGATACGCAGTATTTT,CASSFTSLPDTQYF
TRBV2,TRBJ2-6,few,.,14,TGTGCCAGCATGAGGGGTACTGGGGCCAACGTCCTGACTTTC,CASMRGTGANVLTF
TRBV4-1,TRBJ2-6,many,.,16,TGCGCCAGCAGCCAAGAGAGCGGCTCTGGGGCCAACGTCCTGACTTTC,CASSQESGSGANVLTF
TRBV29-1,TRBJ2-2,.,.,11,TGCAGCGTTTATCAGAGCCGGGAGCTGTTTTTT,CSVYQSRELFF
TRBV7-2,TRBJ2-3,few,TRBD2,15,TGTGCCAGCAGCTCGACTAGCGGGAGGGCAGATACGCAGTATTTT,CASSSTSGRADTQYF
TRBV5-1,TRBJ2-7,many,.,14,TGCGCCAGCAGCTCGGAGGGCCACAGGTACGAGCAGTACTTC,CASSSEGHRYEQYF
TRBV4-2,TRBJ2-2,.,.,18,TGTGCCAGCAGCCAAAAGGGGGGGAGGGCCGTTTATGCCGGGGAGCTGTTTTTT,CASSQKGGRAVYAGELFF
TRBV20-1,TRBJ2-1,many,.,16,TGCAGTGTTTGGCTTCGGAGTGGCCGATCCTACAATGAGCAGTTCTTC,CSVWLRSGRSYNEQFF
TRBV12-3/TRBV12-4,TRBJ2-7,many,TRBD2,15,TGTGCCAGCAGCTTCCGACTAGCGGGAATTCACGAGCAGTACTTC,CASSFRLAGIHEQYF
TRBV6-2/TRBV6-3,TRBJ2-4,few,TRBD1,16,TGTGCCAGCAGCTACCCGGACAGGCTAGCCAAAAACATTCAGTACTTC,CASSYPDRLAKNIQYF
TRBV20-1,TRBJ1-2,few,.,14,TGCAGTGCTAGAATGAAGGAGGGACCCTATGGCTACACCTTC,CSARMKEGPYGYTF
TRBV12-3/TRBV12-4,TRBJ2-7,many,.,13,TGTGCCAGCAGCCCCGCTTGGTCCTACGAGCAGTACTTC,CASSPAWSYEQYF
TRBV4-3,TRBJ2-3,.,TRBD2,17,TGCGCCAGCAGCCAAGATGTCAGCGGGGGGACCACAGATACGCAGTATTTT,CASSQDVSGGTTDTQYF
TRBV5-1,TRBJ1-2,many,TRBD1,17,TGCGCCAGCAGCTTGGCCAATTCAGGGGGCGAAAGCTATGGCTACACCTTC,CASSLANSGGESYGYTF
TRBV29-1,TRBJ1-1,few,.,14,TGCAGCGTTTGTTTTTTGAGGAGGGACACTGAAGCTTTCTTT,CSVCFLRRDTEAFF
TRBV4-2,TRBJ2-3,few,.,15,TGTGCCAGCAGCCAAGATTCTGGGGGGACAGATACGCAGTATTTT,CASSQDSGGTDTQYF
TRBV14,TRBJ2-1,many,TRBD2,16,TGTGCCAGCAGCCGCCTAGCGGGAGAATCCTACAATGAGCAGTTCTTC,CASSRLAGESYNEQFF
TRBV20-1,TRBJ1-1,many,.,13,TGCAGTGCTAGGGGCTATCTTAACACTGAAGCTTTCTTT,CSARGYLNTEAFF
TRBV28,TRBJ2-3,.,.,16,TGTGCCAGCAGTTTAGGGGTGACGGCCGGGGCAGATACGCAGTATTTT,CASSLGVTAGADTQYF
TRBV2,TRBJ2-7,few,TRBD2,15,TGTGCCAACTCCTTAACCGGGGGGTTCTCCTACGAGCAGTACTTC,CANSLTGGFSYEQYF
TRBV2,TRBJ2-1,few,TRBD2,14,TGTGCCAGCATGGGGGGGGACGGATACAATGAGCAGTTCTTC,CASMGGDGYNEQFF
TRBV12-3/TRBV12-4,TRBJ2-5,few,TRBD2,16,TGTGCCAGCAGTTGGGTTGGTGCGGGAGTAGAAGAGACCCAGTACTTC,CASSWVGAGVEETQYF